The clone carrying this TCR beta chain appeared once. Antigen specificity is unknown. Libraries were prepared by immunoSEQ multiplex PCR; TCRdb keeps only in-frame clonotypes and omits some of them. The repertoire holds about 74,000 clones, with 94% as singletons. This CDR3 has 17 residues. V was clipped by 4 bases and J by 0 bases, with 16 bases between them. Germline-derived CDR1 and CDR2 are MNHNS and SASEGT. These data originate in a study of cytomegalovirus exposure and HLA in healthy donors. Study-level information: The 120 validation repertoires and the approximately 640 first-cohort repertoires shared a platform, a later analysis reported. The study's findings and limits: The study flagged fewer than 200 TCR beta chains as cytomegalovirus-associated. The majority of TCR sequences were rare, yet some public TCRs appeared in many donors.

The sequenced material came from PBMCs. The TCR was taken from a man aged 18-30 years in good health and CMV-seropositive. The genes are TRBV6-1 and TRBJ1-5; D remains ambiguous. For the CDR3, the DNA is TGTGCCAGCAGTGGATACGGGGAACGGGGTAGCAATCAGCCCCAGCATTTT. Translation gives CASSGYGERGSNQPQHF.